The T cell receptor beta chain under discussion was sequenced for a study of response to subunit inactivated influenza vaccine. The germline V gene encodes CDR1 SGHTA and CDR2 FQGNSA. This CDR3 spans 14 amino acids. V lost 5 bases, J lost 5 bases, and 7 bases stayed unmatched. This clonotype was seen ten or more times. TCRdb re-derived calls from the RT-PCR reads in MiXCR, one entry per CDR3 protein. Among 650,000 or so distinct CDR3 sequences listed, 14% were seen once. This sequence originates from a man aged 50 to 60 who received an inactivated influenza vaccine. This material consisted of PBMCs from blood, taken 14 to 15 days before vaccination. The chain has TRBV7-2 and TRBJ2-3; 7 nucleotides align to TRBD2. In DNA, the CDR3 is TGTGCCAGCAGCATAAGCGGGGTGGTAGATACGCAGTATTTT. This codes for CASSISGVVDTQYF.